The entry that follows covers one TCR beta chain sequence. Its antigen is still unknown. Base qualities were left out, and no much larger clone turns up one base away. TCRdb records Illumina HiSeq 2500 as the sequencer. TCR beta libraries were prepared by quantitative 5'-RACE with molecular barcodes. Regarding the original processing steps: Disease-linked TCR variants were identified with a new computational method built on a probabilistic model of VDJ rearrangement. The raw public data were reprocessed by TCRdb itself: fastp quality trimming at Q25, MiXCR clonotype calling, in-frame beta chains only. When rows share a CDR3 protein, they turn into one entry using the most common DNA and genes. In this record, the V and J calls reflect TCRdb's handling and not the investigators' own analysis. The sample includes 200,000 to 250,000 distinct CDR3 sequences, with around 25% observed a single time. 6.6% of the sample goes to the ten largest clones.

The sample comes from a study of CD8 T cells in ankylosing spondylitis (dated by TCRdb to the late 2010s). Background for the entire study: To find TCR variants linked to disease, the study profiled T cell receptor beta repertoires in ankylosing spondylitis patients and healthy donors. The whole study cohort included roughly 110 healthy donors and under 30 ankylosing spondylitis patients. Samples of peripheral blood were taken, and for ankylosing spondylitis patients, synovial fluid was collected as well.

Here is what the overall study found, with its caveats: The disease-linked clones were reported to be significantly enriched in matched synovial fluid samples from ankylosing spondylitis patients. Blood from ankylosing spondylitis patients appeared to be characterized by a TCR beta motif made up of under 10 highly homologous amino acid variants. Some motif variants were previously reported in synovial fluid and blood of reactive arthritis patients, suggesting common disease-initiation mechanisms. In peripheral blood, the disease-linked clones were found at relatively low frequencies and had a CD8+ phenotype.

At the junction V is shortened by 2 bases and J by 5 bases; bases outside the gene matches: 8. From the germline V gene, CDR1 is SGHVS and CDR2 is FQNEAQ. Including cysteine and phenylalanine, the CDR3 has 16 amino acids. Only the CDR3 DNA stays, 48 bases, in frame from base 1. The sequenced sample was blood, either unsorted or a sorted T cell fraction (not recorded which). The sequence was obtained from a male donor with ankylosing spondylitis or in good health (not recorded which). In this chain, TRBV7-8 is recombined with TRBJ2-5, with 10 central nucleotides matching TRBD2. The CDR3 corresponds to CASSLTFLAGEETQYF. The nucleotide sequence is given as TGTGCCAGCAGCTTAACATTTCTAGCGGGAGAGGAGACCCAGTACTTC.